Listed below are T cell receptor beta chains from one sample, sequenced in a study of post-analysis software for immune sequencing data. TCRdb re-called the PCR reads through MiXCR, storing one row per CDR3 protein. The data hold 820,000 or so distinct CDR3 sequences, with approximately 57% observed a single time. The sequenced material came from blood. These receptors all come from a girl aged 10 to 17 with multiple sclerosis. The CDR3 runs from the conserved cysteine through the conserved F or W.

TRBV20-1	TRBJ2-5	CSAMPSRGQQETQYF
TRBV10-3	TRBJ1-4	CAISERTGVNEKLFF
TRBV20-1	TRBJ2-7	CSARRTSGGRSYEQYF
TRBV7-6	TRBJ1-5	CASSLAGDTQPQHF
TRBV25-1	TRBJ2-7	CASSWERETAYEQYF
TRBV20-1	TRBJ1-2	CSARRDTSNYGYTF
TRBV27	TRBJ2-7	CASSFEDSSYEQYF
TRBV7-8	TRBJ2-7	CASSQWVGSEQYF
TRBV7-2	TRBJ2-7	CASSLATGLIYEQYF
TRBV20-1	TRBJ2-7	CSASPSDEQYF
TRBV5-1	TRBJ2-5	CASSEGRRQETQYF
TRBV20-1	TRBJ2-7	CSARVNSYEQYF
TRBV5-1	TRBJ2-2	CASSSGLAGTGELFF
TRBV3-1	TRBJ2-7	CASSRRDEQYF
TRBV5-4	TRBJ2-2	CASSLTGRDGELFF
TRBV7-2	TRBJ2-1	CASRIWAADEQFF
TRBV7-9	TRBJ2-1	CASSLAGSDHNEQFF
TRBV25-1	TRBJ2-5	CASSESETSALQETQYF
TRBV4-1	NA	CASSPTIGGRWGETQYF
TRBV20-1	TRBJ2-5	CSAREMTETQYF
TRBV12-3/TRBV12-4	TRBJ1-6	CASSFRDWGSPLHF
TRBV11-2	TRBJ2-5	CASSLDLWAGKQYF
TRBV5-1	TRBJ2-3	CASSSLITDTQYF
TRBV6-5	TRBJ2-1	CASSFHRGLKNEQFF
TRBV20-1	TRBJ2-5	CSATFGGKGNEQYF
TRBV9	TRBJ2-2	CASSVAMSYPPGELFF
TRBV7-9	TRBJ1-6	CASSSDGYNSPLHF
TRBV5-1	TRBJ1-2	CASSAGWTASYGYTF
TRBV12-5	TRBJ1-5	CASGLVQGGYQPQHF
TRBV29-1	TRBJ2-5	CSVAGRAQRDEQYF
TRBV3-1	TRBJ2-5	CASSQAGRGPETQYF
TRBV20-1	TRBJ2-1	CSARQPGQINEQFF
TRBV12-3/TRBV12-4	TRBJ2-5	CASSLARGETQYF
TRBV7-9	TRBJ2-3	CASSLGNPSTDTQYF
TRBV20-1	TRBJ1-2	CSASGWGAKDYGYTF
TRBV13	NA	CASSEYSRSFGEQYF
TRBV29-1	TRBJ2-7	CSVEAGQGERYEQYF
TRBV10-3	TRBJ1-5	CAISENQGGINQPQHF
TRBV7-9	TRBJ2-4	CASSRQGMGKNIQYF
TRBV9	TRBJ2-7	CASSTGPSSYEQYF
TRBV29-1	TRBJ2-7	CSVEWELGTSGRGRSYEQYF
TRBV5-1	TRBJ2-3	CASSYNRGRGDTQYF
TRBV20-1	TRBJ2-7	CSARENAKGYEQYF
TRBV5-6	NA	CASRPNSADYEQYF
TRBV20-1	TRBJ2-7	CSARGLLASTNYEQYF
TRBV30	TRBJ2-7	CAWTLQGKSYEQYF
TRBV7-9	TRBJ1-1	CSSSLVGDTEAFF
TRBV6-2/TRBV6-3	TRBJ1-2	CASSYPAGTGYGYTF
TRBV12-3/TRBV12-4	TRBJ2-6	CASSFEIGTGTGVRSGANVLTF
TRBV29-1	TRBJ2-2	CSVGGTSGNTGELFF
TRBV20-1	TRBJ2-1	CSASSPAGGDEQFF
TRBV27	TRBJ2-7	CASRGTGVEQYF
TRBV18	NA	CASSGDGYEQYF